This T cell receptor beta chain was sequenced in a study of CD8 T cells in ankylosing spondylitis (TCRdb year 2017). About the study as a whole: The study profiled T cell receptor beta repertoires in healthy donors and ankylosing spondylitis patients to find disease-linked TCR variants. The full study cohort comprised 20 to 30 ankylosing spondylitis patients and roughly 100 healthy donors. Peripheral blood was sampled, and synovial fluid was also collected from ankylosing spondylitis patients.

For this clonotype: No cognate antigen has been identified for it. The record has no base qualities; no much larger clone is one base away.

Sequencing instrument: Illumina HiSeq 2500. Quantitative 5'-RACE with molecular barcodes was used to prepare TCR beta libraries. In the paper's pipeline: A new computational method based on a probabilistic model of VDJ rearrangement was used to identify disease-linked TCR variants. TCRdb reanalyzed the raw reads on its own, using fastp at Q25 for trimming and MiXCR for clone calling, and kept in-frame beta chains. Under each unique CDR3 protein, matching rows form one entry showing the most common genes and DNA. V and J calls and clone size were set by TCRdb, not the authors. For this sample there are about 130,000 distinct CDR3 sequences; 9.3% appear just once. Of the sample, approximately 3.3% is held by the ten largest clones. CDR3 length: 17 amino acids, cysteine to phenylalanine. Only CDR3 DNA remains: 51 bases, in frame from the first base. CDR1 DFQATT and CDR2 SNEGSKA are derived from the germline V gene (reference sequence). Ends trimmed: V by 7 bases, J by 2 bases; bases unmatched to a gene: 15.

Results and caveats for the whole study, not just this receptor: A CD8+ phenotype was shown by the disease-linked clones, which were found at relatively low frequencies in peripheral blood. Blood from ankylosing spondylitis patients appeared to be characterized by a TCR beta motif made up of seven or eight highly homologous amino acid variants. Some motif variants were previously reported in synovial fluid and blood of reactive arthritis patients, suggesting common disease-initiation mechanisms. Significant enrichment of the disease-linked clones was reported in matched synovial fluid samples from ankylosing spondylitis patients.

The rearranged chain carries TRBV20-1 and TRBJ2-1; 9 central nucleotides agree with TRBD2. The receptor comes from a male donor with ankylosing spondylitis or in good health (not recorded which). Sequencing was performed on blood, either unsorted or a sorted T cell fraction (not recorded which). CDR3 sequence: CSVSLAGVLGAYNEQFF. In nucleotides, the sequence is TGCAGTGTTTCATTAGCGGGAGTTCTTGGAGCCTACAATGAGCAGTTCTTC.